The 30 T cell receptor beta chains below were found in one sample sequenced in a study of blood T cells in healthy people across ages. Through a sample-barcoded 5' primer and a J-beta primer mix, a second PCR was run for roughly 6 to 11 cycles. MiXCR, applied by TCRdb to the 5' RACE reads, yields one record per CDR3 protein. The sample has hundreds of thousands of distinct CDR3 sequences, 40% to 60% seen once. Sequenced: blood. Receptor source: a young man in good health.

V is TRBV29-1 and J is TRBJ2-5; D is possibly TRBD2 (5 bases). Judging by the DNA end, TRBJ2-7 fits better; the J call may be wrong. The CDR3 totals 11 residues. Germline CDR1 is SQVTM and CDR2 is ANQGSEA. The CDR3 bases are TGCAGCGTTGCCCGTAGCGCCGAGCAGTACTTC. It encodes CSVARSAEQYF.

The chain combines TRBV7-8 with TRBJ2-7; D is undetermined. The DNA end is more similar to TRBJ2-5, so the J call may be wrong. Germline values: CDR1 SGHVS, CDR2 FQNEAQ. The CDR3 totals 13 residues. CDR3 sequence (DNA): TGTGCCAGCAGCTCTACCGACTTGGAGACCCAGTACTTC. Protein product: CASSSTDLETQYF.

This clonotype was counted many times. This sequence joins TRBV20-1 and TRBJ1-2, with 8 bases fitting TRBD1. This CDR3 contains 13 residues. CDR1 and CDR2 (germline): DFQATT, SNEGSKA (reference sequence). J was trimmed by 6 bases and V by 8 bases; bases with no gene match: 11. Written as DNA, the CDR3 is TGCAGTACTGGACAGGGCGGTCGCGATGGCTACACCTTC. It is translated as CSTGQGGRDGYTF.

V usage is TRBV5-5 and J usage is TRBJ2-3; the match to TRBD2 covers 7 bases. Germline CDR1 reads SGHKS; CDR2 reads YYEKEE (reference sequence). The CDR3 is made up of 15 amino acids. With 2 bases clipped from V and 4 bases from J, the junction kept 7 bases outside the gene matches. As DNA, the CDR3 is TGTGCCAGCAGCTTCCCCCGGGGGGACTCAGATACGCAGTATTTT. It codes for CASSFPRGDSDTQYF.

Only a few counts were recorded for this clonotype. The chain carries TRBV12-3 or TRBV12-4 and TRBJ2-7, with 8 bases identical to TRBD1. CDR3 size: 14 residues. J lost 1 base, V lost 7 bases, and 6 bases had no gene match. The CDR3 here is CASTFRQGSYEQYF. In DNA, the CDR3 is TGTGCCAGCACCTTTCGACAGGGGTCCTACGAGCAGTACTTC.

This sequence joins TRBV9 and TRBJ2-3, with a possible D match to TRBD2 (5 bases). The germline gives CDR1 SGDLS, CDR2 YYNGEE. The CDR3 loop spans 12 amino acids. V was cut by 0 bases and J by 10 bases, with 9 bases left in between. The CDR3 coding sequence is TGTGCCAGCAGCGTAGAAGAGGGCTCGCAGTATTTT. Its protein is CASSVEEGSQYF.

As DNA, the CDR3 is TGTGCCACCGAGGTCCAGGGTGTCGACGAGCAGTACTTC. Translating it yields CATEVQGVDEQYF. The chain uses TRBV10-3 and TRBJ2-7, with D possibly matching TRBD1 (5 bases). Trimming took off 10 bases at V and 5 bases at J, with 18 bases between the two ends. Germline CDR1 is ENHRY and CDR2 is SYGVKD. The CDR3 has 13 residues.

The chain joins TRBV20-1 to TRBJ2-7; 11 nucleotides line up with TRBD2. The better agreement between TRBJ2-5 and the DNA end casts doubt on the J call. The CDR3 runs 16 residues. The germline CDR1 and CDR2 sequences are DFQATT and SNEGSKA (reference sequence). In DNA, the CDR3 is TGCAGTGCCCCACCCATTTCCGGACTAGCGGGAGAGACCCAGTACTTC. It specifies CSAPPISGLAGETQYF.

This clonotype has a single count. The junction does not match germline at one end; this may be a read error. The chain is built from TRBV7-8 and TRBJ1-1; D may be TRBD1 (5 bases). CDR3 size: 13 residues. CDR1 and CDR2 from the germline V gene are SGHVS and FQNEAQ. CDR3 residues: CASRDRVNTAAFF. CDR3 DNA sequence: TGTGCCAGCAGAGACAGAGTGAACACTGCAGCTTTCTTT.

This clonotype was seen a handful of times. CDR3 amino acids: CASSSGNADTQYF. Here the CDR3 DNA reads TGTGCCAGCAGCTCGGGGAATGCAGATACGCAGTATTTT. The rearrangement joins TRBV6-5 to TRBJ2-3; possibly TRBD2 for D (5 bases). Germline V gene lookup returns CDR1 MNHEY and CDR2 SVGAGI. V was shortened by 6 bases and J by 4 bases, with 11 bases between the two germline ends. This CDR3 has 13 amino acids.

This chain's CDR3 is CASTLAVTDTQYF. The DNA for the CDR3 is TGTGCCAGCACGCTAGCGGTAACAGATACGCAGTATTTT. V usage is TRBV2 and J usage is TRBJ2-3; 7 bases map to TRBD2. Trimming took 7 bases from V and 3 from J; bases not matched to a gene: 4. There are 13 residues in the CDR3. Per germline, CDR1 SNHLY and CDR2 FYNNEI.

The chain couples TRBV7-9 to TRBJ1-2; TRBD1 is a possible D gene (5 bases). The CDR3 sequence is 14 residues long. Trimming pared 1 base from V and 3 bases from J, leaving 9 bases between. CDR1 is SEHNR and CDR2 is FQNEAQ in the germline V gene (reference sequence). The CDR3 region is CASSLGVGDYGYTF. In nucleotides, the CDR3 is TGTGCCAGCAGCTTAGGGGTAGGGGACTATGGCTACACCTTC.

The CDR3 sequence: CASSDGDRVHEQYF. DNA for the CDR3: TGTGCCAGCAGTGACGGGGACAGGGTCCACGAGCAGTACTTC. The chain has TRBV6-2 or TRBV6-3 and TRBJ2-7, with 9 bases lining up with TRBD1. The J segment lost 5 bases and the V segment lost 5 bases, leaving 7 bases of the junction unmatched. Germline-derived CDR1 and CDR2 are MNHEY and SVGEGT. CDR3 size: 14 residues.

This clonotype appeared a few times. The chain has TRBV7-9 and TRBJ2-5; 11 nucleotides line up with TRBD2. Trimming cost V 6 bases and J 0 bases; bases outside gene matches: 6. Germline V CDR1 and CDR2: SEHNR, FQNEAQ (reference sequence). The length of the CDR3 is 16 residues. CDR3 loop: CASSYTSGRYQETQYF. Here the CDR3 DNA reads TGTGCCAGCAGTTATACTAGCGGGAGATACCAAGAGACCCAGTACTTC.

This clonotype was seen ten or more times. The chain has TRBV6-6 and TRBJ1-1; D is unresolved. Germline CDR1 and CDR2: MNHNY and SVGAGI (reference sequence). Trimming took off 2 bases at V and 3 bases at J, with 7 bases between the two ends. This CDR3 has 13 amino acids. The CDR3 protein is CASSYRTDTEAFF. The CDR3, as DNA: TGTGCCAGCAGTTACCGCACAGACACTGAAGCTTTCTTT.

This clonotype was counted only a few times. The chain employs TRBV3-1 and TRBJ1-2, with TRBD1 as a possible D gene (6 bases). Germline V CDR1 and CDR2: LGHDT, YNNKEL (reference sequence). V was cut by 1 base and J by 6 bases, with 15 bases left in between. This CDR3 is built from 15 residues. CDR3 in DNA: TGTGCCAGCAGCCAAGGGGGGGCCTTCAAAGATGGCTACACCTTC. It yields the protein CASSQGGAFKDGYTF.

The chain employs TRBV15 and TRBJ2-7; D might be TRBD2 (5 bases). The length of the CDR3 is 18 residues. Germline CDR1 is LNHNV and CDR2 is YYDKDF (reference sequence). V lost 2 bases and J 7 bases, leaving 27 bases between the germline ends. CDR3 coding DNA: TGTGCCACCAGCAGACCACAAATGGCCAAGACTGGGAGCAATGAGCAGTACTTC. This sequence encodes CATSRPQMAKTGSNEQYF.

V gene TRBV10-3 combines with J gene TRBJ2-5; the D gene is possibly TRBD1 (5 bases). Germline V gene sequence: CDR1 ENHRY, CDR2 SYGVKD. The CDR3 sequence is 16 residues long. Trimming left V 3 bases short and J 4 bases short, with 18 bases between. Here the CDR3 DNA reads TGTGCCATCAGTGACTTTCCGGACCACAGGTCAGAGACCCAGTACTTC. Translation: CAISDFPDHRSETQYF.

The chain has TRBV12-3 or TRBV12-4 and TRBJ1-2; D may be TRBD1 (5 bases). Trimming shortened V by 11 bases and J by 4 bases, and 20 bases separated the two germline ends. The CDR3 totals 14 residues. In DNA form, the CDR3 reads TGTGCCTGCGACGGGGACGCCTTGGTCTATGGCTACACCTTC. Translating gives CACDGDALVYGYTF.

V is TRBV28 and J is TRBJ1-1; TRBD1 matches at 7 bases. Looked up from germline, CDR1 is MDHEN and CDR2 is SYDVKM. The J segment lost 4 bases and the V segment lost 3 bases, leaving 11 bases of the junction unmatched. This CDR3 has 16 amino acids. In nucleotides, the CDR3 is TGTGCCAGCAGTTTTTCAACCCCGGACAGGACCACTGAAGCTTTCTTT. Its protein is CASSFSTPDRTTEAFF.

This clonotype was counted a few times. The chain couples TRBV9 to TRBJ2-5; a possible D gene is TRBD1 (6 bases). The V and J ends lost 3 bases and 9 bases respectively, with 15 bases between them. The germline gives CDR1 SGDLS, CDR2 YYNGEE. The CDR3 has 13 residues. CDR3 sequence (DNA): TGTGCCAGCAGCGACGACAGGTCCGGATCCCAGTACTTC. It specifies CASSDDRSGSQYF.

About this clonotype itself: A read error may produce the germline difference seen at one junction end. The J gene is TRBJ2-2, the V gene TRBV19; D call uncertain. The CDR3 is made up of 14 amino acids. Germline V gene data show CDR1 as LNHDA and CDR2 as SQIVND (reference sequence). This CDR3 is CASSMGRNTGELFF. Here the CDR3 DNA reads TGTGCCAGTAGTATGGGCCGAAACACTGGGGAGCTGTTTTTT.

This clonotype was found a few times. The CDR3 nucleotides are TGTGCCAGCAGTTACTCCACCGTTTCACCCCTCCACTTT. This encodes CASSYSTVSPLHF. This chain links TRBV6-2 or TRBV6-3 with TRBJ1-6; unclear D gene. The V gene's germline CDR1 is MNHEY and CDR2 SVGEGT. The CDR3 contains 13 residues. Deletions cut 0 bases from V and 9 bases from J, with 6 bases between.

The chain links TRBV7-9 to TRBJ2-7; 7 bases map to TRBD1. The CDR3 extends over 16 amino acids. With V trimmed by 2 bases and J by 1 base, 8 bases remained unmatched. CDR1 is SEHNR and CDR2 is FQNEAQ in the germline V gene (reference sequence). The CDR3 is CASSLRGGTDSYEQYF. Here the CDR3 DNA reads TGTGCCAGCAGCTTAAGGGGTGGGACAGATTCCTACGAGCAGTACTTC.

This clonotype has a handful of counts. The rearrangement joins TRBV5-1 to TRBJ2-1, with D perhaps TRBD1 or TRBD2 (5 bases each). Per germline, CDR1 SGHRS and CDR2 YFSETQ. Trimming shortened V by 0 bases and J by 9 bases, and 16 bases separated the two germline ends. This CDR3 is 15 amino acids long. The CDR3 nucleotides read TGCGCCAGCAGCTTGGGAGGGGCCCCCAGCGGTGAGCAGTTCTTC. Amino acids: CASSLGGAPSGEQFF.

This chain links TRBV6-5 with TRBJ1-2, with 9 bases aligning to TRBD1. The V and J ends lost 5 bases and 4 bases, in that order; junction bases with no gene match: 11. Germline V lookup: CDR1 MNHEY, CDR2 SVGAGI. This CDR3 region has 16 residues. The CDR3 sequence is CASSTGGSTPSYGYTF. For the CDR3, the DNA is TGTGCCAGCAGTACAGGGGGCTCTACCCCCTCCTATGGCTACACCTTC.

This rearrangement joins TRBV27 to TRBJ2-7; D uncertain. Trimming left V 6 bases short and J 1 base short, with 19 bases between. Germline V lookup: CDR1 MNHEY, CDR2 SMNVEV (reference sequence). The CDR3 is made up of 16 amino acids. Here the CDR3 DNA reads TGTGCCAGCAGCCCATTGTTCGGCTCCCCTTCCTACGAGCAGTACTTC. It codes for CASSPLFGSPSYEQYF.

The genes are TRBV30 and TRBJ2-1, with 7 bases fitting TRBD1. The CDR3 totals 13 residues. Unmatched junction bases numbered 3, after V lost 5 bases and J lost 2 bases. From germline, CDR1 is GTSNPN and CDR2 SVGIG (reference sequence). The chain's CDR3 is CAWDRATYNEQFF. CDR3 coding DNA: TGTGCCTGGGACAGGGCTACCTACAATGAGCAGTTCTTC.

V is TRBV6-6 and J is TRBJ2-4; 10 bases are shared with TRBD1. The DNA end lines up better with TRBJ2-5; the J call may be wrong. The CDR3 extends over 16 amino acids. Per germline, CDR1 MNHNY and CDR2 SVGAGI (reference sequence). The CDR3 loop is CASSFPAGDRGETQYF. The CDR3 DNA reads TGTGCCAGCAGTTTCCCAGCCGGGGACAGGGGAGAGACCCAGTACTTC.

This clonotype has a count of ten or more. This sequence joins TRBV12-3 or TRBV12-4 and TRBJ2-5; 9 bases map to TRBD2. V lost 6 bases and J lost 6; bases outside the gene matches: 11. The CDR3 covers 15 residues. The CDR3: CASRPPSGDIKTQYF. Here the CDR3 DNA reads TGTGCCAGCAGGCCGCCTAGCGGGGATATAAAGACCCAGTACTTC.